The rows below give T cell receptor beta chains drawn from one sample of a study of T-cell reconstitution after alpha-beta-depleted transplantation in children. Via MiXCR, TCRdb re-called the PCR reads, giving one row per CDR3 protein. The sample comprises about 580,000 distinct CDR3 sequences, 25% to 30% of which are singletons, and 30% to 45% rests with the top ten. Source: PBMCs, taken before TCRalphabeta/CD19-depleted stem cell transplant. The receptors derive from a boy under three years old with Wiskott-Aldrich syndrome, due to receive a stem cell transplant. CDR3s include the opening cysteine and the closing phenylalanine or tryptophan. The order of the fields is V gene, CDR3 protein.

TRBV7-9,CASSLGGLSDFPYEQYF
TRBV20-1,CSAIGTSGGDTQYF
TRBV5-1,CASSLRLETYEQYF
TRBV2,CASSEAGQGLSPLHF
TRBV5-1,CASSSRATRGSDTQYF
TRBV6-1,CASRHRDRGYNEQFF
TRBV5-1,CASSLAGGDLSFF
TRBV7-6,CASSRGTENYGYTF
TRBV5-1,CASSLAGGTGEQYF
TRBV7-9,CASSLDRREDEQFF
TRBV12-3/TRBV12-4,CASSPSIAGGLRGEQFF
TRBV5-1,CASSRTGENEKLFF
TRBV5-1,CASSFLQYNEQFF
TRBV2,CARKVGQGDSPLHF
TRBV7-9,CASSLEPTSSEQYF
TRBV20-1,CSASRGAGTEAFF
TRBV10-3,CAIRASAGRTDTQYF
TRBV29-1,CSVEVASGLNEQFF
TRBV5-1,CASSRLTTGLAWGTGELFF
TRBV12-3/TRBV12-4,CASSLGSGIQGEQFF
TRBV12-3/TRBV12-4,CASTWEGLGYTF
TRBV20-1,CSAPSLSSYEQYF
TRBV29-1,CSVGGGEQFF
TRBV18,CASSPLSGLADQNEQFF
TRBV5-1,CASRGTGGSGELFF
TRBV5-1,CASSSPRLDTHEQFF
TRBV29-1,CSVVDRVYEQYF
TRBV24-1,CATLGHSYNEQFF
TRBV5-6,CASSLEVGPGGGELFF
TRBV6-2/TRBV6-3,CASSPSQGPKGYTF
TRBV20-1,CSAVRDSHNEQFF
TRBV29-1,CSVTPGLASYEQYF
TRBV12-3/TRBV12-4,CASSFVGEGNEQFF
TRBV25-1,CAMSLDRAYNEQFF
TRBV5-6,CASSKRGAYNEQFF
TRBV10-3,CAISCFLAGVHNEQFF
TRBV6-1,CASSEDSYGYTF
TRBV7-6,CASSLTAWHDTDTQYF
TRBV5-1,CASSPRGVVGTSYYEQYF
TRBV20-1,CSARTFLAGTDTQYF
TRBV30,CAWRLRAGETQYF
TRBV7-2,CASSRSALNEQFF
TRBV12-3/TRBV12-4,CASSPGRNLRFF
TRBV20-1,CSATPGLAGDREYEQYF
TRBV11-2,CASSLLGLANEQFF
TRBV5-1,CASTPTATGGGEQFF
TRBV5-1,CASSPRGRSETQYF
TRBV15,CATSRQTSFDEQYF
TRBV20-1,CSASRTVAKNIQYF
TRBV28,CASSFGGLYEQYF
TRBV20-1,CSAPSQRALYF
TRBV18,CASSGTVNQPQHF
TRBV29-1,CSVARNEQFF